The 15 T cell receptor beta chains below all came from one sample that was sequenced in a study of blood T cell repertoires in COVID-19. Sequencing used immunoSEQ multiplex PCR; TCRdb keeps in-frame clones, though not all of them. The repertoire includes some 250,000 clones, approximately 85% of them detected once, and approximately 2% sits in the top ten. Sequenced: PBMCs or T cells enriched from blood (not recorded which). The receptor set was obtained from a woman between 50 and 59 years old who had recovered from COVID-19.

This clone occurred a few times. The chain joins TRBV4-1 to TRBJ2-4, with TRBD1 matching over 7 bases. Germline-derived CDR1 and CDR2 are MGHRA and YSYEKL. V shed 8 bases and J 0 bases; nucleotides not matched to a gene: 13. This CDR3 is built from 17 residues. The CDR3 nucleotides read TGCGCCAGCTGCGCCGAACCGGGACAGCTAGCCAAAAACATTCAGTACTTC. It codes for CASCAEPGQLAKNIQYF.

This chain connects TRBV2 to TRBJ1-1; perhaps TRBD1 as D (6 bases). The CDR3 totals 14 residues. Trimming removed 8 bases from V and 6 bases from J, with 19 bases in between. The germline CDR1 and CDR2 sequences are SNHLY and FYNNEI. The CDR3 DNA reads as TGTGCCAGCGGGGGCCTAGGGGTGCCGGCTGAAGCTTTCTTT. Translated, it gives CASGGLGVPAEAFF.

The chain carries TRBV9 and TRBJ2-7, with D tentatively TRBD2 (6 bases). Germline CDR1 is SGDLS and CDR2 is YYNGEE. Between the trimmed V and J ends, which lost 3 bases and 5 bases, there was a span of 15 bases. CDR3 size: 14 residues. CDR3 nucleotides: TGTGCCAGCAGCGCCCCCCCGAGGGAGGACGAGCAGTACTTC. It translates to CASSAPPREDEQYF.

CDR3 sequence (DNA): TGCGCCAGCAGCCATCGGACAGGGACGGGGTACGAGCAGTACTTC. Translating gives CASSHRTGTGYEQYF. The gene calls are TRBV4-1 and TRBJ2-7; 8 bases are a match to TRBD1. V shed 3 bases, J shed 4 bases, and the junction held 8 bases outside the gene matches. CDR1 is MGHRA and CDR2 is YSYEKL in the germline V gene. This CDR3 comprises 15 residues.

The table lists this clone with a few counts. This chain links TRBV28 with TRBJ1-2; a weak D match, TRBD1 (6 bases). Trimming took 6 bases from V and 4 from J, leaving 15 bases between them. The CDR3 is 14 amino acids. CDR1 is MDHEN, CDR2 SYDVKM, per germline. CDR3 amino acids: CASSPEDRTYGYTF. The CDR3, as DNA: TGTGCCAGCAGCCCTGAAGACAGGACCTATGGCTACACCTTC.

This chain connects TRBV19 to TRBJ1-3; D uncertain. With 5 bases removed from V and 9 bases from J, the gap between germline ends came to 8 bases. The germline gives CDR1 LNHDA, CDR2 SQIVND (reference sequence). This CDR3 spans 11 amino acids. For the CDR3, the DNA is TGTGCCAGTAGTGGTCCGGGCACCATATATTTT. Amino acid sequence: CASSGPGTIYF. Supplemented by reference TRBV19 and TRBJ1-3, the full variable domain reads DGGITQSPKYLFRKEGQNVTLSCEQNLNHDAMYWYRQDPGQGLRLIYYSQIVNDFQKGDIAEGYSVSREKKESFPLTVTSAQKNPTAFYLCASSGPGTIYFGEGSWLTVV.

The chain couples TRBV28 to TRBJ1-1; tentatively, D is TRBD1 (6 bases). This CDR3 contains 14 residues. The germline gives CDR1 MDHEN, CDR2 SYDVKM. The V and J ends lost 2 bases and 5 bases respectively, with 12 bases between them. The CDR3 region is CASSLTEGGTEAFF. The CDR3 bases are TGTGCCAGCAGTTTAACAGAGGGGGGGACTGAAGCTTTCTTT.

This chain links TRBV7-2 with TRBJ1-1, with D possibly being TRBD1 (5 bases). CDR3 length: 15 residues. Trimming removed 2 bases at V and 5 bases at J, with 15 bases between. Germline V gene data show CDR1 as SGHTA and CDR2 as FQGNSA. The CDR3 nucleotides read TGTGCCAGCAGCTTAATTTCAGGGCTGGGGACTGAAGCTTTCTTT. Translated: CASSLISGLGTEAFF.

The chain is built from TRBV5-1 and TRBJ1-2; TRBD1 matches 8 bases. In germline, CDR1 is SGHRS, CDR2 YFSETQ. V shed 4 bases, J shed 7 bases, and the junction held 3 bases outside the gene matches. The CDR3 has 12 residues. CDR3 in DNA: TGCGCCAGCAGCCCAGACAGGGGTGGCTACACCTTC. Amino acid sequence: CASSPDRGGYTF.

As to this clone: This sample also contains other DNA sequences that code for the same CDR3. The chain combines TRBV27 with TRBJ2-7; the D gene is possibly TRBD1 (5 bases). Trimming left V 6 bases short and J 1 base short, with 10 bases between. The germline CDR1 and CDR2 sequences are MNHEY and SMNVEV (reference sequence). The CDR3 runs 13 residues. This CDR3 reads CASSRDSSYEQYF. In DNA form, the CDR3 reads TGTGCCAGCAGCCGCGACAGTTCCTACGAGCAGTACTTC.

V is TRBV7-2 and J is TRBJ2-7; D perhaps matches TRBD2 (7 bases). The CDR3 spans 15 residues. V was clipped by 3 bases and J by 4 bases, with 16 bases between them. Looked up from germline, CDR1 is SGHTA and CDR2 is FQGNSA. The DNA for the CDR3 is TGTGCCAGCAGCTTCTTGGGGGAGGGGGGTTACGAGCAGTACTTC. Translated: CASSFLGEGGYEQYF.

V is TRBV4-2 and J is TRBJ1-5; D possibly corresponds to TRBD1 (6 bases). The CDR3 spans 17 residues. CDR1 LGHNA and CDR2 YNFKEQ come from the germline V gene. The V end was cut by 0 bases, the J end by 2 bases, with 14 bases between. CDR3 sequence: CASSQDLGGRGNQPQHF. The CDR3 DNA is TGTGCCAGCAGCCAAGACCTCGGGGGGCGCGGCAATCAGCCCCAGCATTTT.

V usage is TRBV7-8 and J usage is TRBJ1-1, with 8 bases that match TRBD1. CDR1 and CDR2 (germline): SGHVS, FQNEAQ. The CDR3 is 12 residues long. Trimming removed 3 bases from V and 8 bases from J; junction bases left unmatched: 2. CDR3 region: CASSFYRGEAFF. DNA for the CDR3: TGTGCCAGCAGCTTCTACAGGGGGGAAGCTTTCTTT.

The rearrangement uses TRBV5-1 and TRBJ2-7, with TRBD2 as a possible D gene (6 bases). From germline, CDR1 is SGHRS and CDR2 YFSETQ. V lost 4 bases to trimming and J lost 2 bases, with 13 bases between them. This CDR3 has 14 amino acids. CDR3 in DNA: TGCGCCAGCAGCGGCGGGACGCGAACCTACGAGCAGTACTTC. Its translation is CASSGGTRTYEQYF.

The V gene is TRBV4-1, the J gene TRBJ1-5, with TRBD1 matching 7 bases. V was pared by 6 bases and J by 7 bases, with 12 bases of the junction left unmatched. This CDR3 has 15 amino acids. The germline V gene encodes CDR1 MGHRA and CDR2 YSYEKL. CDR3 in DNA: TGCGCCAGCAGTGGGGCGGGACAGCTGGGCCAGCCCCAGCATTTT. Amino acid sequence: CASSGAGQLGQPQHF.